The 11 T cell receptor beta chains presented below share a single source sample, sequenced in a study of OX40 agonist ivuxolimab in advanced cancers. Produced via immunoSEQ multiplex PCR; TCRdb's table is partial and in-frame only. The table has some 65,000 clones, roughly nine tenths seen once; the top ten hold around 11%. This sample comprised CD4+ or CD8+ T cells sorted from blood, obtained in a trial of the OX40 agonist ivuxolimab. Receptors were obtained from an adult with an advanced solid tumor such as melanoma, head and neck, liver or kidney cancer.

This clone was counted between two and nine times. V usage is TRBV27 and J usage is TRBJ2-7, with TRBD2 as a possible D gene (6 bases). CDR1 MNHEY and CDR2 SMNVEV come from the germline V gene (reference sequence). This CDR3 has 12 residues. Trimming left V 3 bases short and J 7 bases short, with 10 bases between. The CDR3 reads CASSFAGQEQYF. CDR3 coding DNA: TGTGCCAGCAGTTTCGCGGGGCAGGAGCAGTACTTC.

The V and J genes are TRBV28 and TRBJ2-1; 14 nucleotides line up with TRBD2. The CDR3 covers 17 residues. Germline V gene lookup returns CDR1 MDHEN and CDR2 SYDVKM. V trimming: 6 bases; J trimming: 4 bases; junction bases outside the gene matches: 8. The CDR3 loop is CASSPGLAGDGYNEQFF. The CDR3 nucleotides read TGTGCCAGCAGCCCGGGACTAGCGGGAGACGGGTACAATGAGCAGTTCTTC.

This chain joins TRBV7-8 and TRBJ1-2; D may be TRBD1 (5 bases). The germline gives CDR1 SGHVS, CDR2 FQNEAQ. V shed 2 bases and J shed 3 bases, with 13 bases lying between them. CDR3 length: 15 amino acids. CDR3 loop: CASSLLGPDDYGYTF. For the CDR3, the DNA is TGTGCCAGCAGCTTATTGGGGCCCGATGACTATGGCTACACCTTC.

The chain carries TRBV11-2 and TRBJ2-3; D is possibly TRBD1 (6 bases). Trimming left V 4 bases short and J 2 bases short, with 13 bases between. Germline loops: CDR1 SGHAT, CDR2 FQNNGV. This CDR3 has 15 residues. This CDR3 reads CASSSWTDTTDTQYF. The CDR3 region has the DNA TGTGCCAGCAGCTCATGGACAGACACCACAGATACGCAGTATTTT.

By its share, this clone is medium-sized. The CDR3 region is CAWRSLTGSGTEAFF. The CDR3 nucleotides are TGTGCCTGGAGATCCCTGACAGGATCGGGGACTGAAGCTTTCTTT. The chain joins TRBV30 to TRBJ1-1, with a possible D match to TRBD1 (6 bases). With 3 bases removed from V and 5 bases from J, the gap between germline ends came to 19 bases. This CDR3 region has 15 residues. Germline CDR1 is GTSNPN and CDR2 is SVGIG (reference sequence).

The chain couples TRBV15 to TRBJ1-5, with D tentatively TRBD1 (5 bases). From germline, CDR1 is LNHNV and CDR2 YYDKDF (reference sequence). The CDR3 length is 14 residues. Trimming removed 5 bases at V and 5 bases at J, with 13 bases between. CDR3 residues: CATSGGLVDQPQHF. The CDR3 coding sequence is TGTGCCACCAGCGGGGGACTGGTGGATCAGCCCCAGCATTTT.

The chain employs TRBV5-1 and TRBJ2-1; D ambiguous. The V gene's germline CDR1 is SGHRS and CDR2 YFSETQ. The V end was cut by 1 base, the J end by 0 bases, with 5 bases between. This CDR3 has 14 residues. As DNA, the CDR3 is TGCGCCAGCAGCTTGCCCCGCTCCTACAATGAGCAGTTCTTC. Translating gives CASSLPRSYNEQFF.

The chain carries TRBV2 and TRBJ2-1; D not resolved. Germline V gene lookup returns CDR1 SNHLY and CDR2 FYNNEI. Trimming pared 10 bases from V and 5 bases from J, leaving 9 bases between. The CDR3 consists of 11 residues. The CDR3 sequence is CATPTDNEQFF. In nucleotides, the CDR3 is TGTGCCACCCCAACGGACAATGAGCAGTTCTTC.

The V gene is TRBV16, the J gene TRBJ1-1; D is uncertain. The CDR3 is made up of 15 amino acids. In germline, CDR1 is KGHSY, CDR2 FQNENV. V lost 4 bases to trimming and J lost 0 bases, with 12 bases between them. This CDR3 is CASSPSDGLNTEAFF. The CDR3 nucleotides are TGTGCCAGCAGCCCCTCGGACGGCTTGAACACTGAAGCTTTCTTT.

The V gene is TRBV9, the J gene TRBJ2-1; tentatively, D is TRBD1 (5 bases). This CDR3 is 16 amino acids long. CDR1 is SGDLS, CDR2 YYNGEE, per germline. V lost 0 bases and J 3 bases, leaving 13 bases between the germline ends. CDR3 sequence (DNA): TGTGCCAGCAGCGTAGAGCAGGGCATCAACTACAATGAGCAGTTCTTC. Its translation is CASSVEQGINYNEQFF.

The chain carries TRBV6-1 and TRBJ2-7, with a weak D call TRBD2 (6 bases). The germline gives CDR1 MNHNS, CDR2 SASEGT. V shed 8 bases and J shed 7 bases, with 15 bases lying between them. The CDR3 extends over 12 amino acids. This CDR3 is CASGAGRLEQYF. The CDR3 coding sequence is TGTGCCAGCGGGGCGGGGCGTCTAGAGCAGTACTTC.